This record looks at one T cell receptor (beta chain) sequence and its context. Its specific antigen is unknown. Library preparation used the immunoSEQ multiplex PCR assay. For the multiplex PCR, a mixture combining 60 forward primers for TCR Vbeta segments and 13 reverse primers for TCR Jbeta segments was used. Amplification of the CDR3 region of rearranged TCR beta genes was performed with a multiplex PCR assay on genomic DNA. The Illumina HiSeq System was used to sequence the amplified TCR beta libraries as 87-base-pair reads. The study's processing was this. Across the 670 or so repertoires, a later analysis counted tens of millions of unique TCR beta chains, 8.5 million to 12 million of which were shared by at least two donors. Raw reads were error-corrected and collapsed into unique sequences by a nearest-neighbor algorithm in which closely related sequences were merged to remove PCR and sequencing errors. Alignment of CDR3 sequences to IMGT reference sequences was used to assign V, D and J gene segments. For a sequence to be retained, a match of at least six nucleotides to both a V gene segment and a J gene segment was required. Rearrangements were classified as productive when the CDR3 lacked stop codons and remained in frame with V and J, and all other rearrangements were classified as non-productive. CDR3 was defined according to IMGT convention as the region running from the second conserved V-encoded cysteine to the conserved J-encoded phenylalanine. The earlier analysis of 500 to 750 of the donors excluded any sequence lacking an unambiguous match to a single V gene segment. In an earlier analysis of several hundred of the donors, V segments were called functional above 56.7% productive rearrangements and were called segregating when the between-donor standard deviation exceeded 5%. A statistical classification framework was developed to diagnose cytomegalovirus status using the catalog of TCR beta chain sequences. V and J gene assignment, in a later analysis, came from comparing TCR nucleotide sequences with IMGT/GENE-DB human TR gene sequences. The TCRdist pipeline was used in a later analysis to assign CDR3 sequences and most-parsimonious VDJ recombination scenarios. In a later analysis, each TCR beta chain was defined by its CDR3 amino acid sequence together with its V-gene family, and reads lacking a unique V-gene family were excluded. As a way to deal with suspected cross-contamination and a sequencing artifact, a later analysis dropped over 550 nucleotide sequences that were highly shared and had low generation probability. In a later analysis, a clonal expansion index for each public chain was calculated from normalized within-repertoire ranks of inferred template counts. In a later analysis, generation probabilities were computed with a VDJ recombination model fitted to out-of-frame rearrangements, and the resulting probabilities were checked against IGoR. Hypergeometric tests were used in a later analysis to score TCR-TCR, TCR-HLA and TCR-CMV co-occurrence, with a repertoire-size bias correction applied to the TCR pairs. To estimate false discovery rates, a later analysis permuted the HLA or CMV assignments 20 times. In a later analysis, co-occurring TCRs were grouped using DBSCAN, and TCRdist sequence similarity was added for clustering within HLA-allele-positive subsets. Repertoires with fewer than 30,000 or more than 120,000 public chains, plus five repertoires with anomalous nucleotide sharing, were excluded from co-occurrence clustering. TCRdb provides this immuneACCESS table in a form limited to in-frame rearrangements. Some clones are lacking; in checked studies, under half of them reflect an unresolved V gene, and why the rest are absent is not known. V and J calls and clone size are those listed in that table; D and trimming were worked out from the DNA. The sample's clone listing holds approximately 110,000 clones. Roughly 0.94% of the sample is held by the ten biggest clonotypes.

The data were taken from a study of cytomegalovirus exposure and HLA in healthy donors (TCRdb year 2017). Regarding the research as a whole: An earlier analysis of roughly 500 of the donors reported about 300 Gb of sequence data and 95 million to 120 million unique TCR beta sequences obtained from around 170 million T cells. Rather than drawing on any new phenotypic data, the later analysis identified candidate immune exposures from TCR beta sequences and the way those sequences occurred across donors. Using immunosequencing, the study profiled T cell repertoires from about 620 subjects and related those repertoires to cytomegalovirus serostatus. The aim of the study was to test whether cataloging public T cell receptors could identify signatures of past pathogen exposure. Roughly 300 gigabases of sequencing data and 70 million to 100 million unique TCR sequences made up an early release that covered 500 to 700 HLA-typed donors. An earlier analysis of approximately 580 of the donors used high-throughput TCR beta sequencing to judge whether each TCR beta V gene segment behaved as functional or pseudogenic. HLA typing included class I and class II loci at four-digit resolution. A handful of DR-DQ haplotypes were handled as single units for association and clustering because linkage in the cohort was strong. Genome-wide SNP genotypes for about 65% of the roughly 700 donors were used in a later genetic analysis, which treated that subset as a discovery cohort. Typing coverage varied by locus: roughly 629-640 donors for A, B, C, DRB1 and DQB1; under 550 for DQA1; approximately 570 for DPA1; 450 to 480 for DPB1. Among the approximately 400 genotyped donors, approximately 77% belonged to the genetic ancestry cluster associated with self-reported Caucasian donors. Besides the first cohort of under 700 subjects, a separate validation cohort made up of over a hundred different subjects was used. To study patterns of TCR occurrence, a later analysis re-analyzed previously published TCR beta repertoires from 550 to 800 donors and added high-resolution HLA genotyping. Alongside the repertoire data, information on donor age, sex, ethnicity and CMV serostatus was compiled. On average, about 240,000 unique TCR beta nucleotide sequences were sequenced per donor among 398 genotyped donors of the cohort, with 15% to 20% of those sequences being non-productive. Every discovery cohort repertoire had been produced on one sequencing platform. To predict cytomegalovirus infection status, the study combined high-throughput TCR immunosequencing, statistical association of individual TCRs with disease status, and machine learning. Overall study outcomes, separate from this receptor: A cluster of highly shared sequence variants was judged likely to be a technical artifact of the sequencing pipeline. A later analysis found that TCR association rates varied across HLA loci, with DRB1 alleles showing the most associated TCRs and HLA-C alleles the fewest. When HLA alleles, especially DR and DQ, strongly co-occurred, TCR associations were difficult to assign to individual alleles. In a later analysis, HLA-associated TCR beta chains showed more clonal expansion and lower generation probabilities than non-associated chains that were equally common. Specific HLA alleles were associated with roughly 17,000 TCR beta sequences at a false discovery rate of 0.05 in a later analysis. A few of the identified cytomegalovirus-associated TCR beta chains were confirmed in vitro to be specific for cytomegalovirus antigens. The study listed 164 TCR beta chains as associated with cytomegalovirus. About 15 rarely observed V segments, including chromosome 9 orphons, were excluded from the earlier analysis of almost 600 of the donors because counts were too low. The cohort was sequenced for TCR beta chains only, and without alpha or paired-chain data the features that could be detected were limited. In a later analysis, several top co-occurrence clusters were reported to appear linked to parvovirus B19, influenza, CMV and Epstein-Barr virus. The presence/absence analyses assumed that sequencing depth was roughly uniform across donors, and that assumption may not be true. Because the 87-base-pair reads could not distinguish some IMGT-functional V segments, including TRBV6-2 and TRBV6-3, those segments were excluded. Because HLA typing was missing for some donors at each locus, association tests included only the typed subset. Correlated functional status among segregating V segments might reflect linkage disequilibrium, but an unknown experimental factor could not be ruled out. According to a later genetic analysis, donors in an Asian-associated ancestry cluster had fewer N-insertions in productive TCRs than the roughly 700-donor mean. A further reported finding was that TCR beta sequences accurately predicted the HLA-A and HLA-B alleles for most subjects in the first cohort. Across donors, most TCR sequences were observed very rarely, whereas some public TCRs were present in many individuals. Broadly in line with IMGT annotations, most TCR beta V segments showed up in productive rearrangements about 90% or about 30% of the time in an earlier analysis of approximately 600 of the donors. The authors suggested that the approach could potentially be generalized to other disease states and immunological phenotypes. A later genetic analysis associated a missense DCLRE1C variant with V-gene and J-gene trimming of TCR beta chains, and an independent cohort replicated the association. The classifier was reported to diagnose cytomegalovirus status with high specificity and sensitivity in both the original and validation cohorts. The only immune exposure information available for the cohort was CMV serostatus. According to a later analysis, most CMV-associated TCR beta chains appeared to be HLA-restricted, and the HLA associations seemed to be driven largely by CMV exposure.

Germline trimming: 4 bases from V, 7 bases from J; junction bases outside gene matches: 7. Based on the germline V gene, the CDR1 and CDR2 sequences are SGHDT and YYEEEE. Spanning cysteine to phenylalanine, the CDR3 consists of 14 amino acids. The entry retains the CDR3 DNA only, 42 bases that are in frame from base 1. The cohort was made up of 650 to 700 healthy bone marrow donors. At the time of sampling, all cohort members were nominally healthy, though unrecorded immune exposures were likely present. The donor tested CMV seronegative and was one of the 352 seronegative cohort members. A peripheral blood sample was provided by each donor, and peripheral blood mononuclear cells were used for TCR beta sequencing. The Qiagen DNeasy Blood Extraction Kit was used to extract genomic DNA from the blood cell samples.

The sequence is built from TRBV5-6 and TRBJ1-2, and 10 bases in between align with TRBD1. The source is a man between 18 and 29 years old in good health and CMV-seronegative. The material sequenced was PBMCs. The CDR3 sequence is CASSPGTGESGYTF. In nucleotides, the sequence is TGTGCCAGCAGCCCGGGGACAGGGGAGAGTGGCTACACCTTC.